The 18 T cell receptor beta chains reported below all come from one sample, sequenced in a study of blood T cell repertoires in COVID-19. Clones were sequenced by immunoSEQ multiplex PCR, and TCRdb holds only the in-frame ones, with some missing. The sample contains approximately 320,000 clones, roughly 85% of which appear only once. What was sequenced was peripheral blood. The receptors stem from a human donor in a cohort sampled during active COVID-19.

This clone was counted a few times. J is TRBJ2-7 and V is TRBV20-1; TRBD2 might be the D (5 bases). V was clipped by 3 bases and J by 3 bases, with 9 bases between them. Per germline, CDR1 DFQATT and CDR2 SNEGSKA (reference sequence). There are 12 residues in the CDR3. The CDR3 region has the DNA TGCAGTGCTAGTTCTCGGGGCTACGAGCAGTACTTC. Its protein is CSASSRGYEQYF.

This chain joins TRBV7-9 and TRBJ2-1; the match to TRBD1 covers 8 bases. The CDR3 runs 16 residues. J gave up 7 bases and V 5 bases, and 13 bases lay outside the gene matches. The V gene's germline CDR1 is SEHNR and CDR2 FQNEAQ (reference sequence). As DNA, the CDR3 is TGTGCCAGCAGCCCCCGACAGGGGAGAGGGGGGAATGAGCAGTTCTTC. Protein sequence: CASSPRQGRGGNEQFF.

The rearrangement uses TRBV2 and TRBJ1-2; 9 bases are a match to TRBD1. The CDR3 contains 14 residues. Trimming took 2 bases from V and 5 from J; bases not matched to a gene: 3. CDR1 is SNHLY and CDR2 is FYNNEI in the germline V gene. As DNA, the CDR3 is TGTGCCAGCAGTGAAAGGGACAGGGTTTATGGCTACACCTTC. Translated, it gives CASSERDRVYGYTF.

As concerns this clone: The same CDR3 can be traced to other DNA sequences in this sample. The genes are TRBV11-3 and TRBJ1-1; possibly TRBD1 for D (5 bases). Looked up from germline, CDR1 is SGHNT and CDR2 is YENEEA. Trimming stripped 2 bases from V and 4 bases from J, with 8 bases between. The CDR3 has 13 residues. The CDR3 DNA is TGTGCCAGCAGCTTAATGGGGGGCACTGAAGCTTTCTTT. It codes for CASSLMGGTEAFF.

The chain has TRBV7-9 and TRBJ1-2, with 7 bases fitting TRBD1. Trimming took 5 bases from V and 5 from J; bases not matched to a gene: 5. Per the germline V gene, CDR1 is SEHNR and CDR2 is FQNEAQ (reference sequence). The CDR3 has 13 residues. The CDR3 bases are TGTGCCAGCAGCCCCGGGACAGCATATGGCTACACCTTC. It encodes CASSPGTAYGYTF.

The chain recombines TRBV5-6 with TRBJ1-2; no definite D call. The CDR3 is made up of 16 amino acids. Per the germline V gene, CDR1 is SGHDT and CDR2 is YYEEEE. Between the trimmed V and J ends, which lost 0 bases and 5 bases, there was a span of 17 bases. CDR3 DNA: TGTGCCAGCAGCTTGGCCAGAGGTCGAGTAAAATATGGCTACACCTTC. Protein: CASSLARGRVKYGYTF.

The CDR3 is CASSQGGGGSDTQYF. For the CDR3, the DNA is TGTGCCAGCAGCCAAGGAGGGGGGGGCTCAGATACGCAGTATTTT. The J gene is TRBJ2-3, the V gene TRBV3-1 (or the pseudogene TRBV3-2), with D possibly matching TRBD2 (7 bases). The V gene's germline CDR1 is LGHDT and CDR2 YNNKEL (reference sequence). The CDR3 is made up of 15 amino acids. Trimming took off 1 base at V and 4 bases at J, with 12 bases between the two ends.

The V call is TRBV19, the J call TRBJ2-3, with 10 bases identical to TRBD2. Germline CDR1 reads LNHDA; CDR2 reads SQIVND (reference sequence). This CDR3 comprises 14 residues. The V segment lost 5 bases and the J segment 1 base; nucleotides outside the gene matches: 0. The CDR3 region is CASSGTSGTDTQYF. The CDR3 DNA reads TGTGCCAGTAGTGGGACTAGCGGCACAGATACGCAGTATTTT.

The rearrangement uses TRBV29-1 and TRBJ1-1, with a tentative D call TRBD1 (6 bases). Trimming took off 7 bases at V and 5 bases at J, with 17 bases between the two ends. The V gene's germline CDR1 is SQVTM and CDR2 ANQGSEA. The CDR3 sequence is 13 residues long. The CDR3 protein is CSASRQVRTEAFF. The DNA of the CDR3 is TGCAGCGCTTCCCGACAGGTAAGGACTGAAGCTTTCTTT.

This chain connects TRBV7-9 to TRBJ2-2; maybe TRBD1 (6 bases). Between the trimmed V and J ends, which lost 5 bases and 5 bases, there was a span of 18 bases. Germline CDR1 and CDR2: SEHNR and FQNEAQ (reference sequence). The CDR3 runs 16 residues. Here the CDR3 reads CASSPRGRTGTGELFF. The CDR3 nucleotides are TGTGCCAGCAGCCCCAGGGGCAGGACTGGGACCGGGGAGCTGTTTTTT. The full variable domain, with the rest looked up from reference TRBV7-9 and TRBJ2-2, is DTGVSQNPRHKITKRGQNVTFRCDPISEHNRLYWYRQTLGQGPEFLTYFQNEAQLEKSRLLSDRFSAERPKGSFSTLEIQRTEQGDSAMYLCASSPRGRTGTGELFFGEGSRLTVL.

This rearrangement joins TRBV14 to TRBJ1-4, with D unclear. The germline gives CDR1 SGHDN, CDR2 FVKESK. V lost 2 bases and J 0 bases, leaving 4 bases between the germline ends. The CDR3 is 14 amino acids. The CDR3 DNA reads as TGTGCCAGCAGCCAATCCTCAACTAATGAAAAACTGTTTTTT. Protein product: CASSQSSTNEKLFF.

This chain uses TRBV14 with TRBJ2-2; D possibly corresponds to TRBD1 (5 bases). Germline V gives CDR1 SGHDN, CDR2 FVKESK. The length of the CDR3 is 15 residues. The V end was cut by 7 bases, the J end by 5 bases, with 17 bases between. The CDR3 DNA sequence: TGTGCCAGCAATCGCAGGGCCTTTGGGACCGGGGAGCTGTTTTTT. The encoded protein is CASNRRAFGTGELFF.

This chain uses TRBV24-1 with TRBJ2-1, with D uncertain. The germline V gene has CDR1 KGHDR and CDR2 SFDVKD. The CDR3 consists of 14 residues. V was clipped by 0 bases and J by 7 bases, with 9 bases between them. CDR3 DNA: TGTGCCACCAGTGATTTGTCCGAGAATAATGAGCAGTTCTTC. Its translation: CATSDLSENNEQFF.

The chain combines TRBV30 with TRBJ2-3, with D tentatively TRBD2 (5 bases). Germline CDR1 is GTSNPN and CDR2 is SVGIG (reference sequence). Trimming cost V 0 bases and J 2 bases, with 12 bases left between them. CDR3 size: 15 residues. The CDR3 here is CAWSVGMTTTDTQYF. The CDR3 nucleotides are TGTGCCTGGAGTGTAGGCATGACTACCACAGATACGCAGTATTTT.

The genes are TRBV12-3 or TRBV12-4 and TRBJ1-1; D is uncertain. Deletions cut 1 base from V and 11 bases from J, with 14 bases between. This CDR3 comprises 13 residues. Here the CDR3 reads CASSLGGVGMAFF. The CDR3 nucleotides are TGTGCCAGCAGTTTAGGAGGTGTCGGAATGGCTTTCTTT.

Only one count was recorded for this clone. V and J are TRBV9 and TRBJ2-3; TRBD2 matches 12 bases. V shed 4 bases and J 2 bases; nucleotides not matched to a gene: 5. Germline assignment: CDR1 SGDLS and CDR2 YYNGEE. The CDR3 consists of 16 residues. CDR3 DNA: TGTGCCAGCAGCCCCAGGACTAGCGGGGCCACAGATACGCAGTATTTT. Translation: CASSPRTSGATDTQYF.

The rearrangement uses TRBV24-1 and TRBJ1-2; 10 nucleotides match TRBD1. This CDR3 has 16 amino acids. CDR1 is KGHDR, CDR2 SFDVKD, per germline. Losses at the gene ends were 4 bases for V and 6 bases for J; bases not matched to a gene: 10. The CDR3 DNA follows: TGTGCCACCAGTGACAAACCGGGACAGGGGTTAAATGGCTACACCTTC. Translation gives CATSDKPGQGLNGYTF.

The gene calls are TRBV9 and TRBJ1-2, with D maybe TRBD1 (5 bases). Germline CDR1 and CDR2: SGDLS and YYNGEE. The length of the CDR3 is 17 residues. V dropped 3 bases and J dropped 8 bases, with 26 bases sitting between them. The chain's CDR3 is CASSETGTKGPKDGYTF. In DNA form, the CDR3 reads TGTGCCAGCAGCGAAACCGGGACTAAGGGCCCTAAAGACGGCTACACCTTC.